The rows below give T cell receptor beta chains drawn from one sample of a study of T cell responses to AZD1222 COVID-19 vaccine. The table came from immunoSEQ multiplex PCR; TCRdb's copy has only in-frame clones and leaves some out. The repertoire includes approximately 150,000 clones, about 89% of them detected once, and about 7.5% sits in the top ten. The sequencing used peripheral blood, collected 28 days after the second dose of the MenACWY control vaccine. The receptors shown here come from an adult who received the MenACWY meningococcal vaccine as a control. CDR3s include the opening cysteine and the closing phenylalanine or tryptophan. Fields, in order: V gene, J gene, CDR3 protein.

>TRBV15|TRBJ1-1
CATSRGRTGAKNTEAFF
>TRBV12-3/TRBV12-4|TRBJ1-1
CASSPDRGTEAFF
>TRBV19|TRBJ2-7
CATRTANEQYF
>TRBV28|TRBJ1-4
CAAAGGANEKLFF
>TRBV7-9|TRBJ2-2
CASIKGSGGPGTGELFF
>TRBV7-2|TRBJ1-1
CASSTTVNTEAFF
>TRBV24-1|TRBJ2-3
CATATSGSVDTQYF
>TRBV15|TRBJ2-1
CATSRAGFGGGPHNEQFF
>TRBV9|TRBJ2-1
CASSEGLAYNEQFF
>TRBV27|TRBJ1-2
CASSPGTGSTGYTF
>TRBV6-2/TRBV6-3|TRBJ2-1
CASSSTSGYNEQFF
>TRBV19|TRBJ2-3
CATQPGNTDTQYF
>TRBV5-6|TRBJ2-7
CASSSLAYSYEQYF
>TRBV5-5|TRBJ1-4
CASIDNPGTDYEKLFF
>TRBV12-5|TRBJ2-1
CASGSRLAGYNEQFF
>TRBV29-1|TRBJ1-2
CSVGDRAGGYTF
>TRBV4-1|TRBJ1-3
CASSQEAGQGLNGNTIYF
>TRBV2|TRBJ2-5
CASMGGVETQYF
>TRBV6-5|TRBJ1-5
CASTDRGFSNQPQHF
>TRBV19|TRBJ1-6
CASNDGGASPLHF
>TRBV7-6|TRBJ2-1
CASSLLGPGLSVYNEQFF
>TRBV20-1|TRBJ2-1
CSAIDRSSSYNEQFF
>TRBV5-5|TRBJ2-3
CASSLLVGQGFSDTQYF
>TRBV7-2|TRBJ1-6
CASRGEGLVGYSPLHF
>TRBV10-3|TRBJ1-6
CAISESSQDNSPLHF
>TRBV7-9|TRBJ2-7
CASAPGFISYEQYF
>TRBV7-2|TRBJ1-5
CASSFSNQPQHF
>TRBV7-8|TRBJ1-2
CASSLEPGPRGYTF
>TRBV19|TRBJ2-5
CASSIRDRDETQYF
>TRBV6-6|TRBJ1-6
CASSLTAGDSPLHF
>TRBV28|TRBJ2-5
CASSSPTGVLRETQYF
>TRBV7-3|TRBJ2-7
CASSLGNRDEQYF
>TRBV6-5|TRBJ2-7
CASRRTANTYEQYF
>TRBV10-3|TRBJ2-6
CAISAGGSLAGANVLTF
>TRBV20-1|TRBJ1-4
CSASRGFQGTNEKLFF
>TRBV29-1|TRBJ1-4
CSAQVPTGAWEKLFF
>TRBV4-3|TRBJ2-7
CASSQDSVAEAYEQYF
>TRBV7-2|TRBJ1-2
CASSVGTGVSGYTF
>TRBV19|TRBJ2-1
CATEITTSGRGNEQFF
>TRBV7-3|TRBJ2-1
CASSQMGLNNEQFF
>TRBV5-1|TRBJ2-1
CASSLLTSRPHNEQFF
>TRBV14|TRBJ1-2
CASSHGTDYGYTF
>TRBV11-2|TRBJ1-2
CASSLAQGHYGYTF
>TRBV29-1|TRBJ2-5
CSVRTGGRETQYF
>TRBV7-2|TRBJ2-7
CASRSSGTEQYF